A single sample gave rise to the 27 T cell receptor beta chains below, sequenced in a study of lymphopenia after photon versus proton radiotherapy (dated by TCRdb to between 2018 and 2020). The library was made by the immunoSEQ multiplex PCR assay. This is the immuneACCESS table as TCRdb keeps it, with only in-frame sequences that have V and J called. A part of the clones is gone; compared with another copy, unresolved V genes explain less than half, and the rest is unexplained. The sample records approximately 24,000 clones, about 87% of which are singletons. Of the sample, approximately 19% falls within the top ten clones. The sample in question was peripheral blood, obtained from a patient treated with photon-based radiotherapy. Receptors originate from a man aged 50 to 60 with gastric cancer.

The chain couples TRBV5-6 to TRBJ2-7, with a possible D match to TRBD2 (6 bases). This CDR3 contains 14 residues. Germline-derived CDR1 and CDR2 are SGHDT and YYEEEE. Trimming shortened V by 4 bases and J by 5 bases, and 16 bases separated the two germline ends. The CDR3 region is CASSLRLVNHEQYV. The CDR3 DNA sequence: TGTGCCAGCAGCCTACGACTAGTCAACCACGAGCAGTACGTC.

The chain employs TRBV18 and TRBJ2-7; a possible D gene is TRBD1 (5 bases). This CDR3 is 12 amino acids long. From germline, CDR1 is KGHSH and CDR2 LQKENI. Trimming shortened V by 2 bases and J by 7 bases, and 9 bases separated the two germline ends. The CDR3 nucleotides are TGTGCCAGCTCACCAGGGGCAGGTGAGCAGTACGTC. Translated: CASSPGAGEQYV.

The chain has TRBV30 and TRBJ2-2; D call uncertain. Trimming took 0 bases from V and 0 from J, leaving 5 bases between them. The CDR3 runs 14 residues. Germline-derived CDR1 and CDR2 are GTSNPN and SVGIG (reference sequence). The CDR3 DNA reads TGTGCCTGGAGTGTACGTCCGAACACCGGGGAGCTGTTTTTT. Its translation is CAWSVRPNTGELFF.

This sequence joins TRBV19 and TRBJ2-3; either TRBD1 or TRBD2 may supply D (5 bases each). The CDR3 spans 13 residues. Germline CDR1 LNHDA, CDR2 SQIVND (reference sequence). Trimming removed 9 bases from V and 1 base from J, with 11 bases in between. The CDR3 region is CASRDGGTDTQYF. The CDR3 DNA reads TGTGCCAGCCGGGACGGCGGCACAGATACGCAGTATTTT.

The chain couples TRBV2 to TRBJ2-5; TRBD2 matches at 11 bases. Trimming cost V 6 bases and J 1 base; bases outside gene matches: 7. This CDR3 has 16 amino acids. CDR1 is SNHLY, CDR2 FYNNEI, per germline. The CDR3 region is CASRAISGGAQETQYF. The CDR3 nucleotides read TGTGCCAGCAGGGCTATTAGCGGGGGGGCCCAAGAGACCCAGTACTTC.

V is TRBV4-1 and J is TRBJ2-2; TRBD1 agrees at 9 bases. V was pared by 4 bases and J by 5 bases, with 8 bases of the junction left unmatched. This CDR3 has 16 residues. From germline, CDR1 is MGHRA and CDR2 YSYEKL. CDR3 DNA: TGCGCCAGCAGCCGCGGACAGGGGAGGGATACCGGGGAGCTGTTTTTT. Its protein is CASSRGQGRDTGELFF.

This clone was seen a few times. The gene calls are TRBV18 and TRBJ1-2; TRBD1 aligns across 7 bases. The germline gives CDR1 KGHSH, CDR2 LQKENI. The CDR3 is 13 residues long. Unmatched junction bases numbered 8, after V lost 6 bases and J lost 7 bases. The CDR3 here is CASSNDRVSGYTF. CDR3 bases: TGTGCCAGCTCCAATGACAGGGTATCTGGCTACACCTTC.

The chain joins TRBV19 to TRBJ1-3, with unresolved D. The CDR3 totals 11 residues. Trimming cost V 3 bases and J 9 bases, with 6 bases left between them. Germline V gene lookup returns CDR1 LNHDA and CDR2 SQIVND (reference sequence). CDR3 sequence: CASSIAGTIYF. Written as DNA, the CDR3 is TGTGCCAGTAGTATTGCTGGCACCATATATTTT.

The CDR3, as DNA: TGTGCCAGCAGCCGGGACAGGGGGACCGGGGAGCTGTTTTTT. Protein sequence: CASSRDRGTGELFF. The chain links TRBV11-3 to TRBJ2-2, with TRBD1 identical over 11 bases. CDR3 length: 14 amino acids. J lost 5 bases, V lost 5 bases, and 1 base had no gene match. The V gene's germline CDR1 is SGHNT and CDR2 YENEEA.

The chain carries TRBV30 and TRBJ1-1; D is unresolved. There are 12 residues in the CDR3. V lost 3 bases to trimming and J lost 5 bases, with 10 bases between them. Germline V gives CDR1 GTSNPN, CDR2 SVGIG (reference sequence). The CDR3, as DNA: TGTGCCTGGAGCCCTACGGTTACTGAAGCTTTCTTT. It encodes CAWSPTVTEAFF.

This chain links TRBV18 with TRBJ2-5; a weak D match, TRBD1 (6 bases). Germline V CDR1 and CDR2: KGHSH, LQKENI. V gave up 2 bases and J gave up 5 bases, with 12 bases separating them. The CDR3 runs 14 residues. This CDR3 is CASSPYQGTETQYF. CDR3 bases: TGTGCCAGCTCACCATATCAGGGGACGGAGACCCAGTACTTC.

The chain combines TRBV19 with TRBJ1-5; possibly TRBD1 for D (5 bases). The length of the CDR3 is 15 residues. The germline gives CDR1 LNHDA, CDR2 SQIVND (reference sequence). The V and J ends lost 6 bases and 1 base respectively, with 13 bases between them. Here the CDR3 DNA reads TGTGCCAGTAGGGGTAACCGGGACAGCAATCAGCCCCAGCATTTT. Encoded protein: CASRGNRDSNQPQHF.

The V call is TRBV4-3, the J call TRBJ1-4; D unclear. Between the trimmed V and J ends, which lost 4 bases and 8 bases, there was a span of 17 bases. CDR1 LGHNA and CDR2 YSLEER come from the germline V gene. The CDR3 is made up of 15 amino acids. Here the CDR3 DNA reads TGCGCCAGCAGCCCAGATCGGAGCGCTCGGGAAAAACTGTTTTTT. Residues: CASSPDRSAREKLFF.

CDR3 sequence reads: CASSSGQGFFNEQYF. The DNA of the CDR3 is TGCGCCAGCAGTTCGGGACAGGGGTTTTTCAACGAGCAGTACTTC. The rearrangement uses TRBV5-1 and TRBJ2-7, with TRBD1 matching 10 bases. Germline V gives CDR1 SGHRS, CDR2 YFSETQ. Trimming took 5 bases from V and 5 from J; bases not matched to a gene: 10. The CDR3 spans 15 residues.

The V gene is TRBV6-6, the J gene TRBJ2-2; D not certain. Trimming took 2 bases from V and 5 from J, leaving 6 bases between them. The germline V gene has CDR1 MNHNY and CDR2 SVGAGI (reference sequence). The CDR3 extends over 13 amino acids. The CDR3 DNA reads TGTGCCAGCAGTTACGGCGAAACCGGGGAGCTGTTTTTT. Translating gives CASSYGETGELFF.

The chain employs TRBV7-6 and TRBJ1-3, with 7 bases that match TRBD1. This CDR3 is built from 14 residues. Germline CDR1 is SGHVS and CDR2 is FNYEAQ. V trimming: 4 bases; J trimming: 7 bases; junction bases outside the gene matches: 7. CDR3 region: CASSSTGSLNTIYF. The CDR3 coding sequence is TGTGCCAGCAGCTCGACAGGGAGTTTGAACACCATATATTTT.

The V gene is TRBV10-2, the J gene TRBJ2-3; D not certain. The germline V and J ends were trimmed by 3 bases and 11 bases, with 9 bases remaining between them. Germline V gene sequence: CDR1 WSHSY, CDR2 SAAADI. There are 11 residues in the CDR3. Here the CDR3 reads CASSEWNRQYF. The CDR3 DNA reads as TGCGCCAGCAGTGAATGGAATAGGCAGTATTTT.

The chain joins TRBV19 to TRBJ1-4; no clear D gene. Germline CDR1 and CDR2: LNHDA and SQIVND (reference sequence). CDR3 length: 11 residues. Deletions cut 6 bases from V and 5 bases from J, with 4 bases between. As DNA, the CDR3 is TGTGCCAGTAGGGGAAATGAAAAACTGTTTTTT. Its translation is CASRGNEKLFF.

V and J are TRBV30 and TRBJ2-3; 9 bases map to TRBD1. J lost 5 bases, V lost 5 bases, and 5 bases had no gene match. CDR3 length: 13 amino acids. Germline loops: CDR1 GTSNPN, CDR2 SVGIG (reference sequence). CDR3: CAWLQGAVDTQYF. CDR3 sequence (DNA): TGTGCCTGGTTACAGGGGGCTGTAGATACGCAGTATTTT.

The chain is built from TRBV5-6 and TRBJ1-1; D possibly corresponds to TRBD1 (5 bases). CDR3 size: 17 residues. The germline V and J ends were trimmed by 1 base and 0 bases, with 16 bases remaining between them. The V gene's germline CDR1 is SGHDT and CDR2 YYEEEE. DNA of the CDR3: TGTGCCAGCAGCTTGCTTCTAGACAGCCACATGAACACTGAAGCTTTCTTT. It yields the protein CASSLLLDSHMNTEAFF.

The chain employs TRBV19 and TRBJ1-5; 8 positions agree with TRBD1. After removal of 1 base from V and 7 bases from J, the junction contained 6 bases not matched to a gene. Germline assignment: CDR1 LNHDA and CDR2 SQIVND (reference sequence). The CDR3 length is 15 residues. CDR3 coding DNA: TGTGCCAGTAGTATAGGGGGCCAGGGGGCCCAGCCCCAGCATTTT. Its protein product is CASSIGGQGAQPQHF.

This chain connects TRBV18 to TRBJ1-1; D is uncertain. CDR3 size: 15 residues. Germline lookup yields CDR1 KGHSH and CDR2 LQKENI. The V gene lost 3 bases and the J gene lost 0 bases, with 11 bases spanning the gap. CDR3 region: CASSPSASLNTEAFF. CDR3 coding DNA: TGTGCCAGCTCACCCTCGGCAAGTTTGAACACTGAAGCTTTCTTT. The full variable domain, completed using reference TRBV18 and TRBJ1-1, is NAGVMQNPRHLVRRRGQEARLRCSPMKGHSHVYWYRQLPEEGLKFMVYLQKENIIDESGMPKERFSAEFPKEGPSILRIQQVVRGDSAAYFCASSPSASLNTEAFFGQGTRLTVV.

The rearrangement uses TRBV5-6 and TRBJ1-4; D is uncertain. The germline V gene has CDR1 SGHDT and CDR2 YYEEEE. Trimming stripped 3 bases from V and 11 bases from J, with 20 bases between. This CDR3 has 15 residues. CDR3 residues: CASSSRRTAMRKLFF. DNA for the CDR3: TGTGCCAGCAGCTCGAGGAGGACGGCAATGAGGAAACTGTTTTTT.

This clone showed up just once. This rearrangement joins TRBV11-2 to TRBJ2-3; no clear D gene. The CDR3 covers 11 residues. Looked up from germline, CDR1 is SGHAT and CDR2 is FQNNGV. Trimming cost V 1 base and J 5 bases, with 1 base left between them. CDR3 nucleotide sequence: TGTGCCAGCAGCTTAGGAGATACGCAGTATTTT. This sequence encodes CASSLGDTQYF.

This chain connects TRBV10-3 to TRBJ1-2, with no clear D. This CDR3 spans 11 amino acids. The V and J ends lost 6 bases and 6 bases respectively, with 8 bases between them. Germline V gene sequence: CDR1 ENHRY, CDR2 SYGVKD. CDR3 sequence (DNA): TGTGCCATCAGCAACGGCCATGGCTACACCTTC. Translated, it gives CAISNGHGYTF.

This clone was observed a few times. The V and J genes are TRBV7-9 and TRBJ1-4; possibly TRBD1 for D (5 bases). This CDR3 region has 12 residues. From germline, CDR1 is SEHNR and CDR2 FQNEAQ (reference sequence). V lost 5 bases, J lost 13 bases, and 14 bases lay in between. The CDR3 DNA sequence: TGTGCCAGCAGCCACATATCCGGGGGACTGTTTTTT. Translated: CASSHISGGLFF.

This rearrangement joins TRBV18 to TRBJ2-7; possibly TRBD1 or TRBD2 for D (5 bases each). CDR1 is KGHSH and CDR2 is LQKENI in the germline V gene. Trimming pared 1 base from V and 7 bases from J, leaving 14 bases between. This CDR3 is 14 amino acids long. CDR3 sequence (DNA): TGTGCCAGCTCACCACTTGGGGGTCTGGTTGAGCAGTACGTC. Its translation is CASSPLGGLVEQYV.